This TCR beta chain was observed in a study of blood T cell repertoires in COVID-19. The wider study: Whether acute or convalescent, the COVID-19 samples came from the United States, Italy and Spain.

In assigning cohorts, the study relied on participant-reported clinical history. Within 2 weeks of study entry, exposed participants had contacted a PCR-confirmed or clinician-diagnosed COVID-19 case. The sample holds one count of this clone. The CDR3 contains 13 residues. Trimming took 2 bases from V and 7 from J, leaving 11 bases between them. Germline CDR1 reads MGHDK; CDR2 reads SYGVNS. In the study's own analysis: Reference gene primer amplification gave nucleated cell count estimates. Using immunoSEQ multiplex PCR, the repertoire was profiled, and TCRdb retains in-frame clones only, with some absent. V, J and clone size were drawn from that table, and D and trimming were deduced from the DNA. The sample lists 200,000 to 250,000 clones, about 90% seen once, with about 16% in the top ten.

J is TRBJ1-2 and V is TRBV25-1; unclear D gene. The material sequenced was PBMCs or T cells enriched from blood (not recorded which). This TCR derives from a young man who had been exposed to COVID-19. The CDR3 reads CASSEATAGGYTF. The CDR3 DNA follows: TGTGCCAGCAGTGAAGCCACAGCCGGTGGCTACACCTTC.